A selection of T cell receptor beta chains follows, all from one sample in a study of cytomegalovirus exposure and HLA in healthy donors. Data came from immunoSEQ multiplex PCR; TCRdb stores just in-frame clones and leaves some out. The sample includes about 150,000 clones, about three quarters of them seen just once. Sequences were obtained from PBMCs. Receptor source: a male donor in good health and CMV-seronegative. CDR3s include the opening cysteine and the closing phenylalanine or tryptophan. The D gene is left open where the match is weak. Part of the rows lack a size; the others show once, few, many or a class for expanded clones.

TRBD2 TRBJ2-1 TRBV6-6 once CASSYRGAGEAEQFF TGTGCCAGCAGTTACAGAGGAGCGGGAGAGGCTGAGCAGTTCTTC
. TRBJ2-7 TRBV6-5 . CASSYYGGYEQYF TGTGCCAGCAGTTACTACGGAGGCTACGAGCAGTACTTC
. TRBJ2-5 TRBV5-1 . CASSLGYPGETQYF TGCGCCAGCAGCTTGGGGTATCCGGGGGAGACCCAGTACTTC
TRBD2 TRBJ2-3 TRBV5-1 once CASSWAGGPTDTQYF TGCGCCAGCAGCTGGGCGGGAGGGCCAACAGATACGCAGTATTTT
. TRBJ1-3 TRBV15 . CATSANRRAGGNTIYF TGTGCCACCAGCGCTAACCGACGGGCGGGGGGAAACACCATATATTTT
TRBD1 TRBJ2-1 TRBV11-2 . CASSSDRVYNEQFF TGTGCCAGCAGCTCGGACAGGGTATACAATGAGCAGTTCTTC
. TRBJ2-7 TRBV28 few CASSLKIFSTTGSGYEQYF TGTGCCAGCAGTTTAAAGATTTTCTCGACGACAGGCTCCGGGTACGAGCAGTACTTC
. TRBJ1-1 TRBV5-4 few CDYGVTRGVAFF TGTGACTACGGGGTGACTCGCGGCGTGGCTTTCTTT
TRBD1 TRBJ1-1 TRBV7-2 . CASSSPGRGPSTEAFF TGTGCCAGCAGCTCACCCGGCAGGGGGCCGAGCACTGAAGCTTTCTTT
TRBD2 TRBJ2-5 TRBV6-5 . CASSYSGRFRETQYF TGTGCCAGCAGTTACAGCGGGAGGTTTCGGGAGACCCAGTACTTC
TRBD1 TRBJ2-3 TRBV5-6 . CASSSYLWTGQSTDTQYF TGTGCCAGCAGCTCCTACCTCTGGACAGGGCAAAGCACAGATACGCAGTATTTT
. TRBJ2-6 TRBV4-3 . CASSPSVTAGANVLTF TGCGCCAGCAGCCCCTCCGTTACGGCTGGGGCCAACGTCCTGACTTTC
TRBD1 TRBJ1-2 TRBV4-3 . CASSQGDQGQNYGYTF TGCGCCAGCAGCCAAGGGGATCAGGGACAGAACTATGGCTACACCTTC
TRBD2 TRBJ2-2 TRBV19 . CATGAGVVTGELFF TGTGCCACCGGAGCGGGAGTAGTCACCGGGGAGCTGTTTTTT
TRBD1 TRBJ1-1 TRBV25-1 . CASSDWTGAEAFF TGTGCCAGCAGTGACTGGACAGGGGCGGAAGCTTTCTTT
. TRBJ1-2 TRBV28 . CASTAGDALYGYTF TGTGCCAGCACCGCGGGGGACGCTCTATATGGCTACACCTTC
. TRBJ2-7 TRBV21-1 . CASSPSGSKWNEQYF TGTGCCAGCAGTCCTAGCGGGAGCAAGTGGAACGAGCAGTACTTC
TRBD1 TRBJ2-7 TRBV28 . CASSFRRQGGEQYF TGTGCCAGCAGTTTTAGGCGACAGGGTGGCGAGCAGTACTTC
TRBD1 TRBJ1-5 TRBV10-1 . CASSEPIANYRGRDSNQPQHF TGCGCCAGCAGTGAGCCTATCGCGAACTACAGGGGCCGGGATAGCAATCAGCCCCAGCATTTT
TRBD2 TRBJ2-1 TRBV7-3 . CASSLQAGAYNEQFF TGTGCCAGCAGCTTACAAGCGGGGGCCTACAATGAGCAGTTCTTC
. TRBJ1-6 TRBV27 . CASTTLFGVLNSPLHF TGTGCCAGCACTACCCTCTTCGGGGTTCTTAATTCACCCCTCCACTTT
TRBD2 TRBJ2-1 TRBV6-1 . CASSGTSGRPSYNEQFF TGTGCCAGCAGTGGGACTAGCGGGAGGCCCTCCTACAATGAGCAGTTCTTC
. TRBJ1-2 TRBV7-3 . CASSSNGGGGYTF TGTGCCAGCAGCTCAAACGGCGGGGGTGGCTACACCTTC
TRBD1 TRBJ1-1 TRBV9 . CASSGLQGINTEAFF TGTGCCAGCAGCGGTTTACAGGGGATCAACACTGAAGCTTTCTTT
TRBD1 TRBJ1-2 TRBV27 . CASSLRIDRGAYGYTF TGTGCCAGCAGTTTAAGAATAGACAGGGGCGCCTATGGCTACACCTTC
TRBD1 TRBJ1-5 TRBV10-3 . CAISQGAGNQPQHF TGTGCCATCAGCCAGGGGGCTGGGAATCAGCCCCAGCATTTT
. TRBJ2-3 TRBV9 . CASSVAAIGEDTQYF TGTGCCAGCAGCGTAGCGGCTATCGGAGAGGATACGCAGTATTTT
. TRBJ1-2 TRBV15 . CATSNPLQGPIGYTF TGTGCCACCAGCAACCCCCTCCAGGGGCCCATTGGGTACACCTTC
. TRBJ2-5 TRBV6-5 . CASSYTGGSEETQYF TGTGCCAGCAGTTACACTGGTGGAAGCGAAGAGACCCAGTACTTC
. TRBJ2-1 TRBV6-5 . CASKSFYNEQFF TGTGCCAGCAAGAGCTTCTACAATGAGCAGTTCTTC
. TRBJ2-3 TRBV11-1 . CASSWRAGTQYF TGTGCCAGCAGCTGGAGGGCCGGTACGCAGTATTTT